This T cell receptor beta chain emerged from a study of T-cell reconstitution after alpha-beta-depleted transplantation in children. The authors prepared the TCRbeta library with unique molecular identifiers. One entry per CDR3 protein, called by TCRdb with MiXCR from the PCR reads. The sample includes about 610,000 distinct CDR3 sequences, about 10% of them seen just once. CDR1 and CDR2 from the germline V gene are LGHDT and YNNKEL (reference sequence). The CDR3 is made up of 15 amino acids. The V and J ends lost 1 base and 7 bases, in that order; junction bases with no gene match: 5. The source is a human donor who donated a stem cell graft to a child with acute myeloid leukemia. This rearrangement joins TRBV3-1 to TRBJ2-1; 9 nucleotides match TRBD2. The material was PBMCs from the stem cell graft donor, obtained from the stem cell graft. CDR3: CASSQVGLARNEQFF. CDR3 DNA sequence: TGTGCCAGCAGCCAAGTTGGACTAGCGCGGAATGAGCAGTTCTTC.